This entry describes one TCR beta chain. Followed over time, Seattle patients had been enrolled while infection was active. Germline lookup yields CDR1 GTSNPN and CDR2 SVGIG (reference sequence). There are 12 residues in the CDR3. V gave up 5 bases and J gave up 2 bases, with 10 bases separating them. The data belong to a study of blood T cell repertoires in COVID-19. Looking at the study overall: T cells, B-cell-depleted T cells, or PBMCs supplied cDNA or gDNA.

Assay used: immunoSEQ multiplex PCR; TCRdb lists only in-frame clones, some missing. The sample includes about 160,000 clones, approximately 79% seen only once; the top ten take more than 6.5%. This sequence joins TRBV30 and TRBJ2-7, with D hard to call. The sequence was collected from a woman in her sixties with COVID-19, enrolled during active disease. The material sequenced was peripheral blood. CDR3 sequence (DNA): TGTGCCTGGTTGTCCTCGGCCTACGAGCAGTACTTC. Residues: CAWLSSAYEQYF.